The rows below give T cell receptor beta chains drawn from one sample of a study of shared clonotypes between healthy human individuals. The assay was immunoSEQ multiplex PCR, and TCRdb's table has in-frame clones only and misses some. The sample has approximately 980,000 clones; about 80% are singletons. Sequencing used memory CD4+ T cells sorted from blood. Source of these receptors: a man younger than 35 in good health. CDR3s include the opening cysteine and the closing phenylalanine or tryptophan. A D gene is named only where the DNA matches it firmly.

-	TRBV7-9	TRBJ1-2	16	CASSLGGDRTNYGYTF
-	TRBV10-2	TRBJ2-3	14	CASSEIGGTDTQYF
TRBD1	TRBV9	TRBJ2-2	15	CASSSRTGNTGELFF
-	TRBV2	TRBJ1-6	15	CASTRGRAPESPLHF
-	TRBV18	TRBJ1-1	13	CASSSLGEGEAFF
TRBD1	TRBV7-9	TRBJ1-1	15	CASRDKDRLNTEAFF
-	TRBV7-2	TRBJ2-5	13	CASSSTGIGGIHF
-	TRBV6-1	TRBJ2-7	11	CASSDRGEQYF
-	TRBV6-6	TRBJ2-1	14	CASSEGSSYNEQFF
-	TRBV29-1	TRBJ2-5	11	CSTGSWETQYF
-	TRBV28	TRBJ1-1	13	CASSLTGNTEAFF